These T cell receptor beta chains were read from a single sample in a study of post-analysis software for immune sequencing data. TCRdb fed the PCR reads into MiXCR, producing one record per CDR3 protein. The data hold 150,000 to 200,000 distinct CDR3 sequences, with around 36% observed a single time. The sequences come from blood, collected after autologous hematopoietic stem cell transplantation. These receptors were taken from a girl aged 10 to 17 with multiple sclerosis. CDR3s include the opening cysteine and the closing phenylalanine or tryptophan. The D gene is left open where the match is weak. Clone size is shown for a subset of rows, as once, few, many or a class of expanded clone.

d_gene	j_gene	len	v_gene	abundance	CDR3nt	CDR3aa
-	TRBJ2-1	12	TRBV20-1	-	TGCAGTGCTAGAGATGGGTCAAATGAGCAGTTCTTC	CSARDGSNEQFF
-	TRBJ1-1	12	TRBV25-1	-	TGTGCCAGCACACGAGGGGGCACTGAAGCTTTCTTT	CASTRGGTEAFF
-	TRBJ1-2	13	TRBV7-9	few	TGTACTGAAGGATCCCTCGGGGACTATGGCTACACCTTC	CTEGSLGDYGYTF
-	TRBJ2-2	14	TRBV28	-	TGTGCCAGCACCTACAGGTTGTCCACCGGGGAGCTGTTTTTT	CASTYRLSTGELFF
TRBD2	TRBJ2-1	15	TRBV5-1	-	TGCGCCAGCAGCCAGGGGACTAGCGGGTACAATGAGCAGTTCTTC	CASSQGTSGYNEQFF
TRBD1	TRBJ1-2	13	TRBV18	-	TGTGCCAGCTCAACGGGACAGGCCTATGGCTACACCTTC	CASSTGQAYGYTF
-	TRBJ1-2	13	TRBV29-1	many	TGCAGCGTTGATGTACAACCGAACTATGGCTACACCTTC	CSVDVQPNYGYTF
TRBD1	TRBJ2-7	13	TRBV28	few	TGTGCCAGCAGTTCTACAGGGGTCTACGAGCAGTACTTC	CASSSTGVYEQYF
-	TRBJ2-1	12	TRBV9	few	TGTGCCAGCAACTCCCAGGGGAGTGAGCAGTTCTTC	CASNSQGSEQFF
TRBD2	TRBJ2-7	14	TRBV27	-	TGTGCCAGCAGTTTAAGCGGGAGGGTTTACGAGCAGTACTTC	CASSLSGRVYEQYF
TRBD1	TRBJ2-6	18	TRBV12-3/TRBV12-4	few	TGTGCCAGCAGTTTAGGGGACAGGGTATCCTTCGGGGCCAACGTCCTGACTTTC	CASSLGDRVSFGANVLTF
TRBD1	TRBJ1-5	13	TRBV24-1	-	TGTGCCACCAGTGATCGGGACAGCCAGCCCCAGCATTTT	CATSDRDSQPQHF
TRBD1	TRBJ2-7	14	TRBV6-5	-	TGTGCCAGCAGTTACACAGGGGGCATGTACGAGCAGTACTTC	CASSYTGGMYEQYF
TRBD1	TRBJ2-1	15	TRBV27	few	TGTGCCAGCAGTCCCTCCATCGGGACAGGCAATGAGCAGTTCTTC	CASSPSIGTGNEQFF
TRBD2	TRBJ2-7	16	TRBV20-1	few	TGCAGTGCTGATCCGGGACTAGCGGGAGGGCCATACGAGCAGTACTTC	CSADPGLAGGPYEQYF
-	TRBJ2-1	14	TRBV19	few	TGTGCCAGTAGTATGGAACGAGCGAACAATGAGCAGTTCTTC	CASSMERANNEQFF
-	TRBJ1-2	12	TRBV2	-	TGTGCCAGCTTGGAGGTACGCTATGGCTACACCTTC	CASLEVRYGYTF
-	TRBJ2-1	11	TRBV20-1	few	TGCAGTGCCGACGGACGGACCCACCGGTTCTTC	CSADGRTHRFF
-	TRBJ2-1	14	TRBV11-2	few	TGTGCCAGCAGCTTAGACCCAGGGGGGACAGAACAGTTCTTC	CASSLDPGGTEQFF
-	TRBJ2-5	15	TRBV20-1	-	TGCAGTGCTAGAGACACCGGGAGCCAGAGGGAGACCCAGTACTTC	CSARDTGSQRETQYF
-	TRBJ2-7	12	TRBV6-6	-	TGTGCCAGCAGCACGGATGTTTACGAGCAGTACTTC	CASSTDVYEQYF
-	TRBJ1-1	13	TRBV20-1	few	TGCAGTGCGTCCGTGGGGGGGAACACTGAAGCTTTCTTT	CSASVGGNTEAFF
-	TRBJ2-5	15	TRBV11-2	-	TGTGCCAGCAGCTTGGGGGGAGAGTACCAAGAGACCCAGTACTTC	CASSLGGEYQETQYF
-	TRBJ1-2	11	TRBV7-9	many	TGTGCCAGCAGCACCCGAGATGGCTACACCTTC	CASSTRDGYTF
TRBD2	TRBJ2-1	13	TRBV7-2	-	TGTGCCAGCAGGCGGGAGGCAGTCAATGAGCAGTTCTTC	CASRREAVNEQFF
TRBD1	TRBJ2-7	16	TRBV4-3	few	TGCGCCAGCAGCCAAGATGAAGGGACAGGGAGTTACGAGCAGTACTTC	CASSQDEGTGSYEQYF
-	TRBJ1-3	13	TRBV4-2	-	TGTGCCAGCAGGACGGGGGGTGGAAACACCATATATTTT	CASRTGGGNTIYF
-	TRBJ1-5	14	TRBV28	few	TGTGCCAGCAGGGTTGGTTGGGGCGGACAGCCCCAGCATTTT	CASRVGWGGQPQHF
-	TRBJ2-7	13	TRBV7-8	-	TGTGCCAGCAGCCTGACGGAATCCTACGAGCAGTACTTC	CASSLTESYEQYF
TRBD2	TRBJ2-1	14	TRBV20-1	-	TGCAGTGCTAGAAAGGGACTAGCTTCCTCTGGGCAGTTCTTC	CSARKGLASSGQFF
TRBD1	TRBJ2-7	16	TRBV4-1	-	TGCGCCAGCAGCCAAGAATTACAGGGGGGCACCTACGAGCAGTACTTC	CASSQELQGGTYEQYF
-	TRBJ1-5	14	TRBV7-9	-	TGTGCCAGCAGCTACGACGGTGGGAATCAGCCCCAGCATTTT	CASSYDGGNQPQHF
-	TRBJ2-1	12	TRBV27	-	TGTGCCAGCCTTACTGCGGGCGGGGAGCAGTTCTTC	CASLTAGGEQFF
TRBD2	TRBJ2-3	15	TRBV20-1	many	TGCAGTGCGCCTCGACTAGCGGGAAGCACAGATACGCAGTATTTT	CSAPRLAGSTDTQYF
TRBD2	TRBJ2-3	16	TRBV12-3/TRBV12-4	-	TGTGCCAGCAGCTATAAACCGGGACTAGCCCCAGATACGCAGTATTTT	CASSYKPGLAPDTQYF
-	TRBJ2-3	15	TRBV6-5	many	TGTGCCAGCAGAAAACCCGGGGGCGGCACAGATACGCAGTATTTT	CASRKPGGGTDTQYF
-	TRBJ1-2	16	TRBV20-1	-	TGCAGTGCTAGCCCCCCCCGGCTGGCGCGGGTCTATGGCTACACCTTC	CSASPPRLARVYGYTF
-	TRBJ1-2	15	TRBV7-8	-	TGTGCCAGCAGCTTAAGGCCGATGGGAGGGGCTGGCTACACCTTC	CASSLRPMGGAGYTF
TRBD1	TRBJ1-2	15	TRBV6-6	-	TGTGCCAGCGGTGAGACAGGGGGCGCTAACTATGGCTACACCTTC	CASGETGGANYGYTF
TRBD2	TRBJ2-1	19	TRBV14	-	TGTGCCAGCAGCCAAGATCCCGGGACTAGCGCTCGGGGGGTCAATGAGCAGTTCTTC	CASSQDPGTSARGVNEQFF
TRBD2	TRBJ2-1	17	TRBV5-6	-	TGTGCCAGCAGCAAACCGGGACTAGCGGACACCTCCAATGAGCAGTTCTTC	CASSKPGLADTSNEQFF
TRBD2	TRBJ2-1	13	TRBV28	-	TGTGCCAGCACCAACGTGTCGGGAGGGCCACGGTTCTTC	CASTNVSGGPRFF
-	TRBJ2-1	14	TRBV4-1	-	TGCGCCAGCAGGGGGACGGGATTCTACAATGAGCAGTTCTTC	CASRGTGFYNEQFF
-	TRBJ2-7	15	TRBV5-1	-	TGCGCCAGCAGCTTGGCCCTGGCCGGCTCCTACGAGCAGTACTTC	CASSLALAGSYEQYF
-	TRBJ2-2	13	TRBV29-1	-	TGCGGCGTTGGGCTTTCTAACACCGGGGAGCTGTTTTTT	CGVGLSNTGELFF
TRBD1	TRBJ1-2	12	TRBV6-6	few	TGTGCCAGCAGAGTCGGACAGGGTGCCTACACCTTC	CASRVGQGAYTF
-	TRBJ1-5	13	TRBV11-2	many	TGTGCCAGCAGCTTAGGCGGGGGTCAGCCCCAGCATTTT	CASSLGGGQPQHF
-	TRBJ1-2	14	TRBV12-3/TRBV12-4	-	TGTGCCAGCAGTTTGATCGGGGGGAGCTATGGCTACACCTTC	CASSLIGGSYGYTF
TRBD1	TRBJ2-7	14	TRBV12-3/TRBV12-4	few	TGTGCCAGCAGTCTACAGGGGCCCGTCTACGAGCAGTACTTC	CASSLQGPVYEQYF
TRBD2	TRBJ2-1	15	TRBV29-1	few	TGCAGCGTTGAACTTCCTAGCGGGAGTGTTGGTGAGCAGTTCTTC	CSVELPSGSVGEQFF
TRBD2	TRBJ2-5	15	TRBV13	-	TGTGCCAGCAGCAGAGGACTAGCGGGAGGGGAGACCCAGTACTTC	CASSRGLAGGETQYF
-	TRBJ1-5	14	TRBV10-3	few	TGTGCCATCAGTGAGTCCGGCCGCAATCAGCCCCAGCATTTT	CAISESGRNQPQHF